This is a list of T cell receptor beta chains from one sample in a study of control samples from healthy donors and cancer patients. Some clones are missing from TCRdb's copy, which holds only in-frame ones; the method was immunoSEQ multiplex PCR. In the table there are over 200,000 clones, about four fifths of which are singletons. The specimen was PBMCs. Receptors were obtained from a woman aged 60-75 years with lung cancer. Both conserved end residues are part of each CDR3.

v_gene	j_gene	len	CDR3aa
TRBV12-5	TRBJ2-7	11	CASGNSYEQYF
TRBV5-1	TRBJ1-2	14	CASSLQSGNYGYTF
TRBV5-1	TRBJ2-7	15	CASSSDSLPISEQYF
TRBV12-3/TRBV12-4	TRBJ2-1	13	CASSPLGPPEQFF
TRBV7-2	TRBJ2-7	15	CASSLAASSSYEQYF
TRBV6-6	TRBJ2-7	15	CASSSPGQGTREQYF
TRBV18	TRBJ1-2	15	CASSPEAAGARGYTF
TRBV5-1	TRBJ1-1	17	CASSPSPGQISNTEAFF
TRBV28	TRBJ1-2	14	CATTLTGNVGGYTF
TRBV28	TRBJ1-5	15	CASSKGLGSNQPQHF
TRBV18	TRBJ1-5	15	CASSPQTGGDQPQHF
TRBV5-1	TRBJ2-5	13	CASSSGLEETQYF
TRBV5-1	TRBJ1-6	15	CASTDASSYNSPLHF
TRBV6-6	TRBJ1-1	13	CASTVDRETEAFF
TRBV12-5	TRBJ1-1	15	CASGFMTARNTEAFF
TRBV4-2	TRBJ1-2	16	CASSQRAPANNYGYTF
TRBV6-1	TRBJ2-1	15	CASSESGGPYNEQFF
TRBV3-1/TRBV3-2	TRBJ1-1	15	CASSQGTSSDTEAFF
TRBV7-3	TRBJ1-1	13	CASSLDTNTEAFF
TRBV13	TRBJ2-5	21	CASSGILPGTSGGVEQETQYF
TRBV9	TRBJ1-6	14	CASSVGEGLDPLHF
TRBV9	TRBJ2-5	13	CASSVVEGETQYF
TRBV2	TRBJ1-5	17	CASSGSAGYSTNQPQHF
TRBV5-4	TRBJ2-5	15	CASSRDLTGEKTQYF
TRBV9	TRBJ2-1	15	CASSVGQGAYNEQFF
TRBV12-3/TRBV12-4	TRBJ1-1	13	CASSLGLNTEAFF
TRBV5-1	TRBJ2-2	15	CASSLGTSGTGELFF
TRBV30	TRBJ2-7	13	CAWSGQGAPLKYF
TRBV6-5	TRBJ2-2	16	CASSYSGALNTGELFF
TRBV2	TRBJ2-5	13	CASSVGGEETQYF
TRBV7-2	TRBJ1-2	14	CASSQHGVNYGYTF
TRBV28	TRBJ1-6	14	CAIKETTGNSPLHF
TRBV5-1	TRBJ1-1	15	CASSLGGAMNTEAFF
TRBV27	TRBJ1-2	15	CASSSPTQGARGYTF
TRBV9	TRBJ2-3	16	CASSVGLMGRTDTQYF
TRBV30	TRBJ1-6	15	CAWSTDRATNPPLHF
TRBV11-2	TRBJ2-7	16	CASSHEPGQGINEQYF
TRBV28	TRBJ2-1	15	CASSVGTTSYNEQFF
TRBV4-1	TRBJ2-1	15	CASSQDLWRANEQFF
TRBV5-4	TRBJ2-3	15	CASSSGGARADTQYF
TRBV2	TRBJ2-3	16	CASTYRGMSGTDTQYF
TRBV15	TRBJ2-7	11	CATSREHEQYF